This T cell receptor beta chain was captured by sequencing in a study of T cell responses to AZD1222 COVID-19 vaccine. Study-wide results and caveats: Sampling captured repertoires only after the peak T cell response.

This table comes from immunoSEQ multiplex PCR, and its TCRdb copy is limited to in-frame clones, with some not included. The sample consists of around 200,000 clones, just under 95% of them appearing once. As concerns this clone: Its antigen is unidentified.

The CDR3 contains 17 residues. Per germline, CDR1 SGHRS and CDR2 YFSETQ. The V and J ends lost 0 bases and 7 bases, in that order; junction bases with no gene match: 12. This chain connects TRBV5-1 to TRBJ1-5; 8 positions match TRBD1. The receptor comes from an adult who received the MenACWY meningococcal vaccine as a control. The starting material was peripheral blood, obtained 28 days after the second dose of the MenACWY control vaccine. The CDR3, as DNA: TGCGCCAGCAGCTTGGGGGGACAGGAGCGAAGCTACCAGCCCCAGCATTTT. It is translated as CASSLGGQERSYQPQHF.